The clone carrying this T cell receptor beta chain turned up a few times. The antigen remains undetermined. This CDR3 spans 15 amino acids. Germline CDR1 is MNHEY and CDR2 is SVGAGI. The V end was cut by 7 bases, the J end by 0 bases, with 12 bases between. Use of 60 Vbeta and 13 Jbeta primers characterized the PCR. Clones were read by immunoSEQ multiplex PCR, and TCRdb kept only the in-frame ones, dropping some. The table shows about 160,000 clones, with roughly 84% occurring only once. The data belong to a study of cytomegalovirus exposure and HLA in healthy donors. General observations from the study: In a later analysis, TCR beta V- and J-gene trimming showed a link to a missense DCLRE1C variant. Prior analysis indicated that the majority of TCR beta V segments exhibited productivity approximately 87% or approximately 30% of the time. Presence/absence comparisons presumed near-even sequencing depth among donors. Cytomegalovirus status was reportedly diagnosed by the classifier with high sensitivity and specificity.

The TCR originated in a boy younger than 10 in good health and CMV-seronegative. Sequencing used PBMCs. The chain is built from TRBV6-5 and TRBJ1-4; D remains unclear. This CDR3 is CASKRVTATNEKLFF. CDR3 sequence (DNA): TGTGCCAGCAAGCGGGTTACCGCAACTAATGAAAAACTGTTTTTT.